The rows below give T cell receptor beta chains drawn from one sample of a study of T cells in Graves' hyperthyroidism and ophthalmopathy. TCRdb reprocessed the multiplex PCR reads via MiXCR and lists one record per CDR3 protein. In the table there are 530,000 or so distinct CDR3 sequences, about a sixth of which are singletons. Sequenced input: blood. Receptors originate from a woman aged 18-30 years with Graves' ophthalmopathy. The CDR3 runs from the conserved cysteine through the conserved F or W.

J,V,CDR3
TRBJ2-7,TRBV6-6,CASSYSSGENEQYF
TRBJ1-2,TRBV24-1,CATSDSDRVYGYTF
TRBJ2-7,TRBV28,CASSLQGDEQYF
TRBJ2-7,TRBV5-6,CASSSDAGGAYEQYF
TRBJ2-1,TRBV3-1,CASSPRGNRYNEQFF
TRBJ2-7,TRBV11-2,CASSLQVRGRFREQYF
TRBJ1-4,TRBV7-6,CASSSSTSGQGREKLFF
TRBJ2-1,TRBV5-1,CASSLGPGRILNEQFF
TRBJ2-3,TRBV9,CASGVDRDYTDTQYF
TRBJ1-3,TRBV27,CASSRPGPMAGGNTIYF
TRBJ2-5,TRBV27,CASSLSAGNAETQYF
TRBJ2-7,TRBV3-1,CASSQLGPYEQYF
TRBJ1-6,TRBV10-3,CAISESITGTRSPLHF
TRBJ1-1,TRBV11-2,CASSLGGGAERAFF